These 11 T cell receptor beta chains originate from one sample sequenced in a study of T cell responses to AZD1222 COVID-19 vaccine. Sequencing was performed with immunoSEQ multiplex PCR; in TCRdb, only in-frame clones are kept and a portion is missing. This table holds some 110,000 clones, about 90% found once. The sample here was peripheral blood, taken on day 0 of AZD1222 vaccination. Receptors originate from an adult in good health.

The chain couples TRBV6-2 or TRBV6-3 to TRBJ1-5, with D possibly matching TRBD1 (5 bases). Germline CDR1 and CDR2: MNHEY and SVGEGT. The CDR3 totals 14 residues. V lost 2 bases, J lost 6 bases, and 11 bases lay in between. Here the CDR3 reads CASSYESGSQPQHF. The CDR3 bases are TGTGCCAGCAGTTACGAGTCAGGGAGTCAGCCCCAGCATTTT.

This chain joins TRBV30 and TRBJ2-7, with D possibly being TRBD1 (5 bases). V lost 4 bases to trimming and J lost 9 bases, with 16 bases between them. The CDR3 runs to 12 residues. From germline, CDR1 is GTSNPN and CDR2 SVGIG (reference sequence). CDR3 residues: CAWIDSGPRQYF. In DNA, the CDR3 is TGTGCCTGGATAGACAGTGGCCCAAGGCAGTACTTC.

The chain is built from TRBV6-1 and TRBJ1-6, with D possibly being TRBD1 (5 bases). The CDR3 spans 16 residues. Germline CDR1 MNHNS, CDR2 SASEGT. V was pared by 1 base and J by 10 bases, with 17 bases between. CDR3 DNA sequence: TGTGCCAGCAGTGAAGGGGGAGCAGGGATGGGATCACCCCTCCACTTT. The encoded protein is CASSEGGAGMGSPLHF.

The chain has TRBV5-5 and TRBJ1-6; no clear D gene. Looked up from germline, CDR1 is SGHKS and CDR2 is YYEKEE (reference sequence). The CDR3 is 13 residues long. V lost 4 bases to trimming and J lost 15 bases, with 17 bases between them. The CDR3 DNA sequence: TGTGCCAGCAGCCCGTTAATGTTACCGGTCCTCCACTTT. Its protein product is CASSPLMLPVLHF.

This sequence joins TRBV30 and TRBJ2-1, with D maybe TRBD2 (6 bases). The V gene lost 5 bases and the J gene lost 6 bases, with 20 bases spanning the gap. The CDR3 has 15 amino acids. CDR1 GTSNPN and CDR2 SVGIG come from the germline V gene (reference sequence). DNA for the CDR3: TGTGCCTGGGCCCCGCCCCAAGCGGGCCGCAATGAGCAGTTCTTC. It translates to CAWAPPQAGRNEQFF.

This chain connects TRBV7-9 to TRBJ1-2; no clear D gene. Trimming cost V 5 bases and J 6 bases, with 13 bases left between them. The CDR3 spans 13 residues. Germline V CDR1 and CDR2: SEHNR, FQNEAQ (reference sequence). In DNA, the CDR3 is TGTGCCAGCAGCCCCCGCAGGACGGATGGCTACACCTTC. Residues: CASSPRRTDGYTF.

The J gene is TRBJ1-4, the V gene TRBV5-4; D ambiguous. Trimming took 1 base from V and 3 from J, leaving 10 bases between them. The germline V gene encodes CDR1 SGHNT and CDR2 YYREEE (reference sequence). This CDR3 has 15 residues. This chain's CDR3 is CASSLWAAANEKLFF. The DNA of the CDR3 is TGTGCCAGCAGCTTGTGGGCGGCGGCTAATGAAAAACTGTTTTTT.

The chain couples TRBV5-1 to TRBJ1-5, with 7 positions matching TRBD1. Germline CDR1 and CDR2: SGHRS and YFSETQ. The CDR3 runs 15 residues. J gave up 0 bases and V 4 bases, and 4 bases lay outside the gene matches. The CDR3 spells CASSAGTDSNQPQHF. The CDR3 DNA sequence: TGCGCCAGCAGCGCCGGGACAGATAGCAATCAGCCCCAGCATTTT. Supplemented by reference TRBV5-1 and TRBJ1-5, the full variable domain reads KAGVTQTPRYLIKTRGQQVTLSCSPISGHRSVSWYQQTPGQGLQFLFEYFSETQRNKGNFPGRFSGRQFSNSRSEMNVSTLELGDSALYLCASSAGTDSNQPQHFGDGTRLSIL.

In its sample, this clone was seen once. The V gene is TRBV28, the J gene TRBJ2-2; D is perhaps TRBD1 or TRBD2 (5 bases each). V dropped 5 bases and J dropped 5 bases, with 21 bases sitting between them. The CDR3 is 17 amino acids. Germline V lookup: CDR1 MDHEN, CDR2 SYDVKM. The chain's CDR3 is CASSHLPGPQVTGELFF. The CDR3 DNA reads as TGTGCCAGCAGTCACCTCCCGGGACCTCAAGTTACCGGGGAGCTGTTTTTT.

The J gene is TRBJ1-2, the V gene TRBV21-1. TRBV21-1 is noted as a pseudogene. The CDR3 loop spans 12 amino acids. This CDR3 is CATPHGVDGYTF. The CDR3 region has the DNA TGTGCCACCCCTCACGGGGTCGATGGCTACACCTTC.

V is TRBV10-3 and J is TRBJ2-1, with 8 positions matching TRBD1. The germline CDR1 and CDR2 sequences are ENHRY and SYGVKD. V lost 8 bases to trimming and J lost 5 bases; unmatched junction nucleotides: 5. The CDR3 covers 13 residues. The CDR3: CAIPGQGDNEQFF. In DNA form, the CDR3 reads TGTGCCATCCCCGGACAGGGTGACAATGAGCAGTTCTTC.